This TCR beta chain was sequenced in a study of control samples from healthy donors and cancer patients. Germline loops: CDR1 ENHRY, CDR2 SYGVKD. The CDR3 contains 13 residues. Trimming cost V 3 bases and J 1 base, with 3 bases left between them. The table came from immunoSEQ multiplex PCR; TCRdb's copy has only in-frame clones and leaves some out. Of around 41,000 clones in the sample, more than 70% were seen once. The receptor was derived from a woman aged 60 to 75 with lung cancer. Sequencing was done on a sample of PBMCs. The V and J genes are TRBV10-3 and TRBJ2-2; D gene uncertain. CDR3 loop: CAISDRNTGELFF. CDR3 nucleotides: TGTGCCATCAGTGACAGGAACACCGGGGAGCTGTTTTTT.